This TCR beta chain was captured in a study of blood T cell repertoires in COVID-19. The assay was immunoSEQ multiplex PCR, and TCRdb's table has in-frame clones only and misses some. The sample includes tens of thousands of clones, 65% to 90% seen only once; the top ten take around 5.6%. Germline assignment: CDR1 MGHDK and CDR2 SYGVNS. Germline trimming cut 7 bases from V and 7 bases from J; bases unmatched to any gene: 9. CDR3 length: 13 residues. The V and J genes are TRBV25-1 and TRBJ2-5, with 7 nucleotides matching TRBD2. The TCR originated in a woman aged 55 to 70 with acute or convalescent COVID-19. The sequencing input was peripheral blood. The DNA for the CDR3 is TGTGCCAGCAATCCAGCGGGGCGGGTGACCCAGTACTTC. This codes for CASNPAGRVTQYF.